This T cell receptor (beta chain) was observed in a study of breast tumors, draining lymph nodes, adjacent tissues. Study-wide points: Compared with lymph nodes, tumors were less diverse; compared with nontumor tissue, more. Findings are consistent with lymph node origin and intratumoral expansion of most tumor T cells. Tumor T cell lymph node origin was a supported hypothesis, not proven.

Breast cancer patients provided tissue from their axillary draining lymph nodes. In this sample, this clonotype turned up many times. Antigen: not known. CDR3 length: 15 amino acids. The V gene lost 0 bases and the J gene lost 3 bases, with 13 bases spanning the gap. Germline V lookup: CDR1 SGHRS, CDR2 YFSETQ. MiXCR, run by TCRdb on the multiplex PCR reads, gives a single entry per CDR3 protein. The data show around 230,000 distinct CDR3 sequences, around 34% seen once. This clonotype was obtained from a female donor with breast cancer. Some clones in this sample may be carry-over from other donors' samples. The J gene is TRBJ2-7, the V gene TRBV5-1; D is perhaps TRBD1 or TRBD2 (5 bases each). The specimen was axillary lymph node tissue. CDR3 bases: TGCGCCAGCAGCTTGGCGGGGCTCACTAGCTACGAGCAGTACTTC. It specifies CASSLAGLTSYEQYF.